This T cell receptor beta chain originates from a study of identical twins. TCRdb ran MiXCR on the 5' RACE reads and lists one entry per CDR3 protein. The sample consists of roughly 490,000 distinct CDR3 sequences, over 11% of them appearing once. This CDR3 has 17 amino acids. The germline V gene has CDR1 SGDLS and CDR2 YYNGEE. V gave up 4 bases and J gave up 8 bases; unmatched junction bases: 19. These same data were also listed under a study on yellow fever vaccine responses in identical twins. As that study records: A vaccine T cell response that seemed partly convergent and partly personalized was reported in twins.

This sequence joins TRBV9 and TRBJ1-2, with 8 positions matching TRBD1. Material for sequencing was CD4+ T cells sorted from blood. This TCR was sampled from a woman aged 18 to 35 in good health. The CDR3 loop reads CASSPRQADRVGLGYTF. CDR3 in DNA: TGTGCCAGCAGCCCCCGACAAGCGGACAGGGTTGGTTTGGGCTACACCTTC.